This TCR beta chain was profiled in a study of T cell responses to AZD1222 COVID-19 vaccine (dated by TCRdb to the early 2020s). General notes on the study: A total of just over 230 trial participants underwent TCR sequencing, of whom nearly 210 received two doses of AZD1222 and around 25 received two doses of the MenACWY control vaccine. Trial participants were enrolled by age into subgroups of 18-55, 56-69 and 70-plus years, and around 140, 26 and 57 TCR-sequenced participants, respectively, were included in these subgroups. Study-level results and caveats: Because no day 14 peak-response samples were available, repertoires were characterized only after the peak T cell response. The 56-69-year group was small, and its depth increase did not reach significance, likely because of low power. Epitopes outside the regions mutated in the B.1.351 and B.1.1.7 variants were reportedly recognized by nearly half of the unique spike-specific TCRs. Conclusions about previously exposed vaccinees are limited because only a handful of AZD1222 recipients were SARS-CoV-2 seropositive at baseline. CD4 TCRs associated with the vaccine covered the entire spike protein, and the dominant responses were in regions 160-218 and 743-854. After two AZD1222 doses, both the breadth and the depth of spike-specific TCRs were significantly higher than at day 0 and than in MenACWY recipients. Participants were mostly white British, with more females than males. The authors suggested clonal diversity may have been underestimated.

The time point label, as the study defines it: about 28 days (+/-7) after the second vaccine dose. AZD1222 recipients whose second dose came at about 4 weeks and those whose second dose came at about 12 weeks were combined into one group, since spike-specific TCR depth and breadth did not differ between the two schedules. Vaccinee samples came from UK trials COV001 and COV002, including a single-blind randomized controlled phase 2/3 trial of AZD1222 (ChAdOx1 nCoV-19) in healthy adults. For TCRbeta chain sequencing, PBMC samples were collected from trial participants at day 0 and at day 28 after the second dose. The CDR3 regions of human TCRbeta chains were analyzed by immunosequencing. For the original study's pipeline: Repertoire TCRs were checked for matches against a reference library of SARS-CoV-2-specific TCRs that had been generated using the MIRA antigen-specificity platform. Breadth was defined as the fraction of unique TCRs that were SARS-CoV-2-associated. Depth was defined as the fraction of total T cells that were SARS-CoV-2-associated. Each spike-specific TCR was assigned to its reactive spike region and to a CD4 or CD8 class using the MIRA data. Log10-transformed breadth and depth values were compared by one-way ANOVA with Sidak's multiple comparisons tests. This is the immuneACCESS table as TCRdb keeps it, with only in-frame sequences that have V and J called. A part of the clones is gone; compared with another copy, unresolved V genes explain less than half, and the rest is unexplained. The V and J calls and clone size come from that table; D and trimming were worked out from the DNA. The table for this sample lists about 130,000 clones; roughly 92% of them were counted only once. The top ten hold about 1.1% of the sample.

Regarding this clone: Its antigen remains unidentified. Base qualities are not at hand, and no much larger clone is one base apart.

The CDR3, from cysteine to phenylalanine, totals 15 residues. Left in the record is the CDR3 DNA by itself, 45 bases read in frame from the first base. For CDR1 and CDR2, the germline V gene lists LGHNT and FRNRAP. Between the V and J ends, shortened by 1 base and 3 bases respectively, the junction contains 12 bases. This TCR derives from an adult who received the AZD1222 COVID-19 vaccine. The material sequenced was peripheral blood, taken 28 days after the second AZD1222 dose. The sequence joins TRBV12-5 to TRBJ1-1; a weak D assignment points to TRBD1 (6 bases agree). The DNA is TGTGCTAGTGGTTTGGAAACAGGGAGGTACACTGAAGCTTTCTTT. Its protein reads: CASGLETGRYTEAFF.